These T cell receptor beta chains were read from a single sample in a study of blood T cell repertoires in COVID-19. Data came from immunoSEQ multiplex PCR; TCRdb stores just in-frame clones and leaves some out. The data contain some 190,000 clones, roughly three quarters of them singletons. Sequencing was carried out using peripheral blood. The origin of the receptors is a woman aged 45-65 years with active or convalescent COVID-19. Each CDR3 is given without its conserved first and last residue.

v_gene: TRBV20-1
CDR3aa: SANREETQY

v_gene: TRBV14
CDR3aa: ASSRGGKETQY

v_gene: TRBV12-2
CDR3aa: AEGSNEQY

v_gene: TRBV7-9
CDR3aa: ASSLAASGSFYEQY

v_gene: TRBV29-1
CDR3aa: SVDSGAIPVNYGYT

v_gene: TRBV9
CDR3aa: ASSPAGGLETQY

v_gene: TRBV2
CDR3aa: ASSGTGGNGYT

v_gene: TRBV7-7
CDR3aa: ASSAAGAYEQY

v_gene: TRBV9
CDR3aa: ASSPTGLQGRELF

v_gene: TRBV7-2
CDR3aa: ASSPDNLPHAF

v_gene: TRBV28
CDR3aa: ASSLRRDSPLH

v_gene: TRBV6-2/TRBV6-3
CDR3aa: ASSYLRTANTEAF

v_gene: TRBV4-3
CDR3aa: ASSPRPQGSSYNEQF

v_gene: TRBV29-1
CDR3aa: SVGLAGVNTGELF

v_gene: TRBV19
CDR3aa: ASSKGSGTEAF

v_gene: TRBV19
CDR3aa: ASMSRGGSEKLF